The clone carrying this T cell receptor beta chain occurred many times. This specimen belongs to a study of T-cell reconstitution after alpha-beta-depleted transplantation in children. Researchers prepared the TCRbeta library using unique molecular identifiers, the study reports. Via MiXCR, TCRdb re-called the PCR reads, giving one row per CDR3 protein. The sample carries fewer than 350,000 distinct CDR3 sequences, 10% recorded once. This CDR3 has 16 amino acids. The trim removed 2 bases at V and 2 bases at J, leaving 7 bases unmatched. The receptor was derived from a boy under two years old with acute myeloid leukemia, due to receive a stem cell transplant. Sequencing was performed on PBMCs, taken before TCRalphabeta/CD19-depleted stem cell transplant. The chain uses TRBV12-3 or TRBV12-4 and TRBJ2-3; TRBD1 matches 7 bases. The CDR3 nucleotides read TGTGCCAGCAGTTTACCGCCGACAGGGAACACAGATACGCAGTATTTT. It encodes CASSLPPTGNTDTQYF.